This T cell receptor (beta chain) was recorded in a study of cytomegalovirus exposure and HLA in healthy donors. The PCR used 60 Vbeta and 13 Jbeta primers. Produced via immunoSEQ multiplex PCR; TCRdb's table is partial and in-frame only. Found here are approximately 190,000 clones, roughly 81% of them singletons; the top ten hold approximately 2.1%. The CDR3 contains 11 residues. Germline assignment: CDR1 SEHNR and CDR2 FQNEAQ (reference sequence). V was pared by 5 bases and J by 11 bases, with 12 bases between. V and J are TRBV7-9 and TRBJ1-1, with D possibly being TRBD1 (5 bases). Sequences were obtained from PBMCs. This receptor was identified in a woman in her twenties or thirties in good health and CMV-seropositive. CDR3 sequence reads: CASSPWGPAFF. The CDR3 DNA follows: TGTGCCAGCAGCCCATGGGGCCCTGCTTTCTTT.